These 5 T cell receptor beta chains originate from one sample sequenced in a study of shared clonotypes between healthy human individuals (dated by TCRdb to 2018 to 2021). The library was obtained by the immunoSEQ multiplex PCR assay. The immuneACCESS repertoire file appears here via TCRdb, limited to in-frame rearrangements. These files lack a portion of the clones; in checked studies, under half of the deficit traces to unresolved V genes, and the cause of the others is not known. This sample is represented by 730,000 or so clones; less than 80% of them were singletons. The ten biggest clones cover about 2% of the sample. The sequenced sample consisted of memory CD4+ T cells sorted from blood. The cell subset or site label here, explained by the study, means: CD45RA-negative fraction. The receptor source for this set is a woman aged 25 to 39 in good health.

The rearrangement uses TRBV11-3 and TRBJ2-6; no definite D call. The CDR3 is 15 residues long. V lost 1 base and J lost 0, with 4 bases in between. Germline lookup yields CDR1 SGHNT and CDR2 YENEEA. The chain's CDR3 is CASSLGDSGANVLTF. The CDR3 nucleotides read TGTGCCAGCAGCTTAGGTGACTCTGGGGCCAACGTCCTGACTTTC.

J is TRBJ1-4 and V is TRBV5-1, with 8 bases that match TRBD1. J gave up 5 bases and V 5 bases, and 8 bases lay outside the gene matches. The germline CDR1 and CDR2 sequences are SGHRS and YFSETQ. The CDR3 totals 15 residues. The CDR3 sequence: CASSERTGTNEKLFF. CDR3 nucleotide sequence: TGCGCCAGCAGTGAAAGGACAGGGACGAATGAAAAACTGTTTTTT.

V and J are TRBV18 and TRBJ2-5; 10 positions agree with TRBD2. V was pared by 0 bases and J by 2 bases, with 3 bases of the junction left unmatched. Germline CDR1 KGHSH, CDR2 LQKENI. This CDR3 is 16 amino acids long. The CDR3 DNA follows: TGTGCCAGCTCACCACCGGGACTAGCGCCTCAAGAGACCCAGTACTTC. Protein product: CASSPPGLAPQETQYF.

This clone was counted a few times. V is TRBV15 and J is TRBJ2-3, with 9 bases lining up with TRBD2. Germline values: CDR1 LNHNV, CDR2 YYDKDF (reference sequence). The CDR3 totals 14 residues. The V gene end was trimmed by 2 bases and the J gene end by 6 bases; junction bases not matched to a gene: 3. This CDR3 is CATSRIAGADTQYF. The CDR3 DNA sequence: TGTGCCACCAGCAGAATAGCGGGAGCGGATACGCAGTATTTT.

This clone was found a few times. The CDR3 sequence: CASSVERETDTQYF. The CDR3 DNA follows: TGTGCCAGCAGCGTCGAGCGGGAGACGGATACGCAGTATTTT. The V call is TRBV7-9, the J call TRBJ2-3, with 8 bases aligning to TRBD2. The CDR3 covers 14 residues. V was clipped by 5 bases and J by 6 bases; unmatched bases: 7. Germline CDR1 reads SEHNR; CDR2 reads FQNEAQ (reference sequence).